The sequence of this T cell receptor beta chain was determined in a study of molecular identifiers for immune sequencing clone quantification. Study-wide findings and caveats: Clones above 20 RNA copies contained over 98% of effector molecules and under 1% of naive molecules.

Many counts were recorded for this clonotype. Its antigen is currently unknown. Naive CD8 libraries came from roughly 20,000 to 1,000,000 sorted cells with 10%, 30% or 50% RNA. Previously described methods with listed TCR primers produced the bulk TCR libraries. One entry per CDR3 protein, called by TCRdb with MiXCR from the PCR reads. The sample includes hundreds of thousands of distinct CDR3 sequences, about 25% of them seen just once. The ends were cut back, 4 bases at V and 0 bases at J, with 6 bases in the middle. There are 13 residues in the CDR3. The sample was naive CD8+ T cells from blood, with Jurkat cell RNA spiked in. Documented subset: FACS-sorted CD8+CD4-CCR7+CD45RA+ naive T cells. The chain has TRBV12-3 or TRBV12-4 and TRBJ2-5; possibly TRBD1 for D (5 bases). The TCR originated in a human donor in good health. Some libraries in this study had Jurkat cell RNA spiked in. CDR3 sequence: CASSSRDQETQYF. The CDR3 DNA reads as TGTGCCAGCAGTTCCAGGGACCAAGAGACCCAGTACTTC.